The 27 T cell receptor beta chains in this list originate from one sample, sequenced in a study of blood T cell repertoires in COVID-19. TCRdb keeps only in-frame clones here, not all; method: immunoSEQ multiplex PCR. The repertoire holds roughly 37,000 clones, with approximately 86% as singletons. Specimen: peripheral blood. The source of these receptors is a human donor in a cohort sampled during active COVID-19.

The gene calls are TRBV6-5 and TRBJ1-6; a possible D gene is TRBD1 (5 bases). Germline CDR1 is MNHEY and CDR2 is SVGAGI. The V end lost 6 bases, the J end lost 5 bases, and 14 bases lay between the germline ends. The CDR3 totals 15 residues. CDR3 protein: CASSRNRNDNSPLHF. CDR3 in DNA: TGTGCCAGCAGCAGGAACAGGAATGATAATTCACCCCTCCACTTT.

V is TRBV28 and J is TRBJ1-2; 9 bases fit TRBD1. With 6 bases clipped from V and 4 bases from J, the junction kept 6 bases outside the gene matches. The CDR3 consists of 14 residues. CDR1 is MDHEN and CDR2 is SYDVKM in the germline V gene. In DNA, the CDR3 is TGTGCCAGCAGAACCTTACAGGGGGCCTATGGCTACACCTTC. Amino acid sequence: CASRTLQGAYGYTF.

V gene TRBV3-1 (or the pseudogene TRBV3-2) combines with J gene TRBJ1-2, with 7 bases that match TRBD1. Germline V gene lookup returns CDR1 LGHDT and CDR2 YNNKEL (reference sequence). V dropped 2 bases and J dropped 7; count of bases not matched to a gene: 10. This CDR3 region has 15 residues. The CDR3 DNA is TGTGCCAGCAGCCAAAGGGGGCGCAAGATTGGTGGCTACACCTTC. Translating gives CASSQRGRKIGGYTF.

The chain carries TRBV6-6 and TRBJ2-7, with 8 nucleotides matching TRBD2. Germline CDR1 MNHNY, CDR2 SVGAGI (reference sequence). This CDR3 contains 15 residues. Trimming at V came to 7 bases and at J to 0 bases, leaving 8 bases not matched to a gene. CDR3 DNA sequence: TGTGCCAGCATTAAAGGCGGGGGGTCCTCCTACGAGCAGTACTTC. This codes for CASIKGGGSSYEQYF.

V usage is TRBV7-9 and J usage is TRBJ2-7; 11 nucleotides agree with TRBD1. The V and J ends lost 0 bases and 3 bases, in that order; junction bases with no gene match: 10. This CDR3 is built from 18 residues. Germline lookup yields CDR1 SEHNR and CDR2 FQNEAQ (reference sequence). CDR3 sequence (DNA): TGTGCCAGCAGCTTAGCGTGGACAGGGGGCGCAACGGGCTACGAGCAGTACTTC. Its protein product is CASSLAWTGGATGYEQYF.

The V and J genes are TRBV18 and TRBJ2-5, with TRBD1 matching 10 bases. V shed 2 bases, J shed 5 bases, and the junction held 5 bases outside the gene matches. This CDR3 is 15 amino acids long. Germline loops: CDR1 KGHSH, CDR2 LQKENI. The CDR3 loop reads CASSPSGGQGETQYF. CDR3 coding DNA: TGTGCCAGCTCACCAAGCGGGGGACAGGGGGAGACCCAGTACTTC.

The CDR3 reads CASSLQNTEAFF. Written as DNA, the CDR3 is TGTGCCAGCAGTTTACAGAACACTGAAGCTTTCTTT. V is TRBV6-2 or TRBV6-3 and J is TRBJ1-1; no clear D. The CDR3 spans 12 residues. V lost 4 bases to trimming and J lost 1 base, with 4 bases between them. Germline V gene sequence: CDR1 MNHEY, CDR2 SVGEGT.

The gene calls are TRBV6-5 and TRBJ1-2; 9 positions agree with TRBD1. The CDR3 has 15 amino acids. Germline values: CDR1 MNHEY, CDR2 SVGAGI. V shed 4 bases and J 3 bases; nucleotides not matched to a gene: 6. The CDR3 DNA follows: TGTGCCAGCAGTTCCCCGGGACAGGGAGACTATGGCTACACCTTC. It codes for CASSSPGQGDYGYTF.

The gene calls are TRBV6-5 and TRBJ2-7, with D unresolved. The V gene's germline CDR1 is MNHEY and CDR2 SVGAGI. V was pared by 2 bases and J by 1 base, with 15 bases between. This CDR3 has 16 amino acids. Written as DNA, the CDR3 is TGTGCCAGCAGTTACCCCCCAGTACAAGTTTCCTACGAGCAGTACTTC. Translation: CASSYPPVQVSYEQYF.

The chain links TRBV27 to TRBJ2-1, with TRBD2 identical over 9 bases. V gave up 4 bases and J gave up 7 bases; unmatched junction bases: 11. CDR1 is MNHEY, CDR2 SMNVEV, per germline (reference sequence). CDR3 length: 16 amino acids. The CDR3 here is CASSSATLRGGNEQFF. Here the CDR3 DNA reads TGTGCCAGCAGTTCTGCTACTTTGCGGGGGGGGAATGAGCAGTTCTTC.

J is TRBJ1-3 and V is TRBV11-3, with 9 bases that match TRBD1. This CDR3 has 17 amino acids. The germline V gene has CDR1 SGHNT and CDR2 YENEEA. Unmatched junction bases numbered 7, after V lost 4 bases and J lost 0 bases. The CDR3 DNA reads TGTGCCAGCAGCTCAAAACAGGGGGCGGGCTCTGGAAACACCATATATTTT. Translation: CASSSKQGAGSGNTIYF.

This clone has only a few counts. The chain couples TRBV9 to TRBJ1-6, with a tentative D call TRBD1 (5 bases). V dropped 3 bases and J dropped 11 bases, with 15 bases sitting between them. This CDR3 has 14 residues. Germline CDR1 reads SGDLS; CDR2 reads YYNGEE. CDR3 bases: TGTGCCAGCAGCGCGCCGGGGGATGAGACACCCCTCCACTTT. It translates to CASSAPGDETPLHF.

The chain combines TRBV9 with TRBJ2-6; maybe TRBD1 (6 bases). CDR3 length: 17 residues. Per the germline V gene, CDR1 is SGDLS and CDR2 is YYNGEE. The V end was cut by 0 bases, the J end by 4 bases, with 14 bases between. In DNA, the CDR3 is TGTGCCAGCAGCGTAGCTGGCCAGGGGTCCGGGGCCAACGTCCTGACTTTC. It codes for CASSVAGQGSGANVLTF.

The chain is built from TRBV6-6 and TRBJ2-5; 14 bases align to TRBD2. The CDR3 is 14 residues long. J was trimmed by 2 bases and V by 10 bases; bases with no gene match: 3. Germline V gene data show CDR1 as MNHNY and CDR2 as SVGAGI (reference sequence). Here the CDR3 reads CATRTSGGQETQYF. As DNA, the CDR3 is TGTGCCACCCGGACTAGCGGGGGGCAAGAGACCCAGTACTTC.

The chain joins TRBV12-3 or TRBV12-4 to TRBJ1-6, with D unresolved. V was clipped by 3 bases and J by 8 bases, with 8 bases between them. CDR3 length: 13 amino acids. The CDR3 DNA reads TGTGCCAGCAGTTTGGCCGGGGATTCACCCCTCCACTTT. It codes for CASSLAGDSPLHF.

The chain recombines TRBV10-3 with TRBJ2-2; weak D call: TRBD2 (6 bases). The CDR3 has 18 residues. The V gene lost 6 bases and the J gene lost 5 bases, with 25 bases spanning the gap. Germline CDR1 ENHRY, CDR2 SYGVKD. The CDR3 spells CAIRQKEEPGLPTGELFF. In DNA form, the CDR3 reads TGTGCCATCAGACAAAAAGAAGAACCGGGACTTCCAACCGGGGAGCTGTTTTTT.

The chain joins TRBV14 to TRBJ2-1, with a weak D call TRBD2 (6 bases). Germline-derived CDR1 and CDR2 are SGHDN and FVKESK. The CDR3 loop spans 15 amino acids. Trimming pared 4 bases from V and 4 bases from J, leaving 14 bases between. The CDR3 is CASSPFLSGYNEQFF. The CDR3 region has the DNA TGTGCCAGCAGCCCCTTCTTGAGCGGGTACAATGAGCAGTTCTTC. Drawing the rest from reference TRBV14 and TRBJ2-1, the complete variable domain is EAGVTQFPSHSVIEKGQTVTLRCDPISGHDNLYWYRRVMGKEIKFLLHFVKESKQDESGMPNNRFLAERTGGTYSTLKVQPAELEDSGVYFCASSPFLSGYNEQFFGPGTRLTVL.

The chain has TRBV27 and TRBJ2-3, with 9 nucleotides matching TRBD1. Germline V CDR1 and CDR2: MNHEY, SMNVEV (reference sequence). The CDR3 runs 17 residues. Trimming at V came to 6 bases and at J to 3 bases, leaving 13 bases not matched to a gene. The DNA for the CDR3 is TGTGCCAGCAGCCGGGACAGGGAACCCCTAGGGACAGATACGCAGTATTTT. Protein: CASSRDREPLGTDTQYF.

The genes are TRBV7-2 and TRBJ2-5, with 12 bases identical to TRBD2. The V segment lost 1 base and the J segment 3 bases; nucleotides outside the gene matches: 6. This CDR3 has 17 amino acids. Germline CDR1 is SGHTA and CDR2 is FQGNSA. Here the CDR3 DNA reads TGTGCCAGCAGCTTAGGGATATCTAGCGGGGGGGAAGAGACCCAGTACTTC. Amino acids: CASSLGISSGGEETQYF.

This chain connects TRBV5-1 to TRBJ2-7; 9 bases match TRBD1. In germline, CDR1 is SGHRS, CDR2 YFSETQ. After removal of 5 bases from V and 1 base from J, the junction contained 7 bases not matched to a gene. The CDR3 loop spans 15 amino acids. Here the CDR3 DNA reads TGCGCCAGCAGGGAGCGGGACAGGGCATCCTACGAGCAGTACTTC. Its translation: CASRERDRASYEQYF.

The chain is built from TRBV19 and TRBJ2-7; 7 bases match TRBD1. Per the germline V gene, CDR1 is LNHDA and CDR2 is SQIVND (reference sequence). The length of the CDR3 is 14 residues. The trim removed 3 bases at V and 0 bases at J, leaving 2 bases unmatched. The CDR3 protein is CASSIRDSSYEQYF. The CDR3 nucleotides are TGTGCCAGTAGTATCCGGGACAGCTCCTACGAGCAGTACTTC.

V and J are TRBV18 and TRBJ1-1; 7 bases agree with TRBD1. V dropped 8 bases and J dropped 1; count of bases not matched to a gene: 7. There are 14 residues in the CDR3. Germline V lookup: CDR1 KGHSH, CDR2 LQKENI. The CDR3 coding sequence is TGTGCCAGCCTACAGGGGCCCGGGAACACTGAAGCTTTCTTT. Encoded protein: CASLQGPGNTEAFF.

The chain uses TRBV2 and TRBJ1-1; a possible D gene is TRBD1 (5 bases). The CDR3 totals 13 residues. V gave up 8 bases and J gave up 5 bases, with 15 bases separating them. The V gene's germline CDR1 is SNHLY and CDR2 FYNNEI. This CDR3 is CASSMGGITEAFF. DNA for the CDR3: TGTGCCAGCTCGATGGGGGGAATTACTGAAGCTTTCTTT.

This chain joins TRBV27 and TRBJ2-7, with 15 nucleotides matching TRBD2. CDR3 size: 17 residues. The V segment lost 8 bases and the J segment 3 bases; nucleotides outside the gene matches: 11. Germline V CDR1 and CDR2: MNHEY, SMNVEV (reference sequence). The CDR3 nucleotides are TGTGCCAGCCCTCGTATCCGGACTAGCGGGGGGGACTACGAGCAGTACTTC. This encodes CASPRIRTSGGDYEQYF.

The V gene is TRBV5-6, the J gene TRBJ1-5, with 7 bases fitting TRBD1. The CDR3 is 15 residues long. Trimming took 4 bases from V and 2 from J; bases not matched to a gene: 6. Germline values: CDR1 SGHDT, CDR2 YYEEEE. Written as DNA, the CDR3 is TGTGCCAGCAGCCCCAGGGGGTACGGCAATCAGCCCCAGCATTTT. Protein sequence: CASSPRGYGNQPQHF. The entire variable domain, with the rest obtained from reference TRBV5-6 and TRBJ1-5, is as follows: DAGVTQSPTHLIKTRGQQVTLRCSPKSGHDTVSWYQQALGQGPQFIFQYYEEEERQRGNFPDRFSGHQFPNYSSELNVNALLLGDSALYLCASSPRGYGNQPQHFGDGTRLSIL.

V is TRBV29-1 and J is TRBJ2-6; TRBD1 matches 9 bases. CDR3 length: 17 residues. V was pared by 4 bases and J by 2 bases, with 9 bases of the junction left unmatched. CDR1 is SQVTM and CDR2 is ANQGSEA in the germline V gene. CDR3 bases: TGCAGCGTTGTACCGATAGGACAGGGGACTGGGGCCAACGTCCTGACTTTC. Protein: CSVVPIGQGTGANVLTF.

This chain links TRBV7-2 with TRBJ1-1; D gene ambiguous. The CDR3 sequence is 13 residues long. Germline lookup yields CDR1 SGHTA and CDR2 FQGNSA. The V and J ends lost 4 bases and 1 base respectively, with 7 bases between them. The CDR3 reads CASSSNWNTEAFF. CDR3 sequence (DNA): TGTGCCAGCAGCTCAAACTGGAACACTGAAGCTTTCTTT.